This TCR beta chain was sequenced during a study of OX40 agonist ivuxolimab in advanced cancers. Study-wide context: Ivuxolimab was a fully human IgG2 agonistic monoclonal antibody targeting the costimulatory receptor OX40 (CD134). The dose-escalation cohort was 82.7% male with a mean age of about 60 years, ranging from roughly 23 to 85. The paper describes the monotherapy dose-escalation part (N = 52 patients) of the phase I trial of ivuxolimab. Of the roughly 50 dose-escalation patients, hepatocellular carcinoma was present in roughly 19, melanoma in approximately 15, renal cell carcinoma in 9 and head and neck cancer in 9. Partial responses were achieved by three dose-escalation patients, of whom one had hepatocellular carcinoma and two had cutaneous melanoma. Prior anti-PD-1, anti-PD-L1 or anti-CTLA-4 therapy was permitted, and less than 45% of dose-escalation patients had received checkpoint inhibitors. Intravenous ivuxolimab was administered to patients every 2 weeks at six dose levels: 0.01, 0.1, 0.3, 1.5, 3 and 10 mg/kg. The point of sequencing TCRbeta in the periphery was to test whether ivuxolimab changed TCR sequence diversity and drove clonal T-cell expansion. Paper-wide results and their limitations: Partial responders in the 0.1-3.0 mg/kg groups had among the lowest normalized peripheral clonal expansion, especially among CD8+ T cells. After ivuxolimab, more expanded clones were found on average in CD8+ T cells than in CD4+ T cells. The antigen specificity of the clonally expanded peripheral T cells was not determined. Low levels of normalized T-cell clonal expansion were also seen in some patients who did not respond. At doses from 0.1 to 3.0 mg/kg, clonal expansion was seen in both CD4+ and CD8+ blood T cells between baseline and week 6.

Of note for this clone: Its antigen is still unknown. Qualities for individual bases were not recorded, and no much larger clone is one base off.

To sequence the TCRbeta CDR3 region, genomic DNA was isolated from the sorted cells. The immunoSEQ Assay was used to sequence the TCRbeta CDR3 regions. What TCRdb holds here is the immuneACCESS table cut down to in-frame rearrangements. Part of the clones is not present; checked against another copy, under half of the missing clones reflect an unresolved V gene, and the others are unexplained. The table for this sample lists just over 70,000 clones; roughly 84% of them were counted only once. The top ten clones comprise around 0.8% of the sample. The trial excluded patients who had a history of autoimmune disease or who were on systemic immunosuppression. Peripheral blood for TCR sequencing was collected from all dose cohorts at baseline, on cycle 4 day 1, and on cycle 7 day 1. Samples came from an open-label, multicenter, first-in-human phase I dose-escalation trial of ivuxolimab. Adults with locally advanced or metastatic head and neck squamous cell, hepatocellular, melanoma or renal cell carcinoma were enrolled in the trial. Before TCR sequencing, CD4+ and CD8+ T cells were separately sorted from peripheral blood.

There are 19 amino acids in the CDR3, from cysteine to phenylalanine inclusive. Only the CDR3 part of the read is kept: 57 bases, read in frame from the first base. The germline V gene (reference sequence) gives CDR1 as SGHNT and CDR2 as YYREEE. The V and J ends are trimmed by 4 bases and 0 bases, leaving 20 bases between them. Sequenced material: CD4+ or CD8+ T cells sorted from blood, taken in a trial of the OX40 agonist ivuxolimab. The sequence was obtained from an adult with an advanced solid tumor such as melanoma, head and neck, liver or kidney cancer. The chain couples TRBV5-4 to TRBJ2-6; possibly the D gene is TRBD1, per 6 matching bases. In nucleotide form, the sequence is TGTGCCAGCAGCCAGGACAGCCTAGCCTTCAACTCTGGGGCCAACGTCCTGACTTTC. This gives the protein CASSQDSLAFNSGANVLTF.